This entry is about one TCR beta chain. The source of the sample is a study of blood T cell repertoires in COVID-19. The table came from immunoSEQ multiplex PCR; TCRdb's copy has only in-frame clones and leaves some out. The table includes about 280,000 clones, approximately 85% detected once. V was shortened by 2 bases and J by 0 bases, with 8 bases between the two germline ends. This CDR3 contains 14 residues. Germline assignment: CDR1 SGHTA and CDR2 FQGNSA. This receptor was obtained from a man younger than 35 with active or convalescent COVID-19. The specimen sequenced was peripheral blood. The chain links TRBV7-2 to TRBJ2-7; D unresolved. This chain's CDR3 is CASSLTAYSYEQYF. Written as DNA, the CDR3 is TGTGCCAGCAGCTTAACAGCCTACTCCTACGAGCAGTACTTC.